Listed below are T cell receptor beta chains from one sample, sequenced in a study of blood T cell repertoires in COVID-19. Sequenced by immunoSEQ multiplex PCR; TCRdb stores in-frame clones only, minus some. The sample includes under 200,000 clones, roughly 93% of them seen just once. Sequencing used peripheral blood. These receptors were obtained from a man between 18 and 35 years old with COVID-19, enrolled during active disease. The CDR3 runs from the conserved cysteine through the conserved F or W. D genes are given only for firm matches. For some rows the clone size is stated as once, few or many, or as a class when expanded; others skip it.

d_gene	v_gene	j_gene	abundance	CDR3aa	CDR3nt
TRBD1	TRBV27	TRBJ1-6	.	CASRDRGEGSPLHF	TGTGCCAGCAGGGACAGGGGAGAGGGTTCACCCCTCCACTTT
.	TRBV4-2	TRBJ2-7	.	CASSPRRDNYEQYF	TGTGCCAGCAGCCCCAGAAGGGACAACTACGAGCAGTACTTC
.	TRBV7-9	TRBJ2-7	.	CASSLTSEGGSYEQYF	TGTGCCAGCAGCTTAACGTCCGAGGGCGGATCCTACGAGCAGTACTTC
.	TRBV4-3	TRBJ1-1	.	CASSQDSGGRGVEAFF	TGCGCCAGCAGCCAAGATAGCGGGGGGAGGGGCGTTGAAGCTTTCTTT
.	TRBV4-3	TRBJ1-1	.	CASSPTGQNTEAFF	TGCGCCAGCAGCCCTACTGGACAGAACACTGAAGCTTTCTTT
TRBD2	TRBV27	TRBJ2-3	once	CASSGLAFTDTQYF	TGTGCCAGCAGTGGACTAGCGTTCACAGATACGCAGTATTTT
.	TRBV10-3	TRBJ1-2	.	CAINFETKKGETVFNYGYTF	TGTGCCATCAACTTTGAAACAAAAAAGGGGGAGACAGTTTTTAACTATGGCTACACCTTC
.	TRBV7-3	TRBJ1-1	.	CASSPLGGDTEAFF	TGTGCCAGCAGTCCCTTAGGGGGTGACACTGAAGCTTTCTTT
.	TRBV29-1	TRBJ2-7	few	CSAQSGSYEQYF	TGCAGCGCCCAATCCGGCTCCTACGAGCAGTACTTC
TRBD2	TRBV24-1	TRBJ2-3	.	CATSDRGLAWVGQYF	TGTGCCACCAGTGACCGCGGACTAGCGTGGGTCGGGCAGTATTTT
TRBD2	TRBV19	TRBJ2-7	.	CASSTQRLAGGRGEQYF	TGTGCCAGTAGTACCCAGAGACTAGCGGGAGGTCGGGGCGAGCAGTACTTC
TRBD2	TRBV9	TRBJ2-7	.	CASSPGGDEQYF	TGTGCCAGCAGCCCCGGGGGGGACGAGCAGTACTTC
TRBD1	TRBV7-2	TRBJ2-7	.	CASSSTGAGEQYF	TGTGCCAGCAGCTCGACAGGGGCGGGCGAGCAGTACTTC
.	TRBV6-6	TRBJ1-2	.	CASSYSRREGGYTF	TGTGCCAGCAGTTACTCGAGAAGGGAGGGTGGCTACACCTTC
TRBD1	TRBV7-2	TRBJ2-7	.	CASSLGVEGQELNYEQYF	TGTGCCAGCAGCTTAGGGGTAGAGGGACAGGAGTTAAACTACGAGCAGTACTTC
TRBD1	TRBV6-5	TRBJ1-4	.	CASSSLPGTGKKLLF	TGTGCCAGCAGTTCACTGCCCGGGACAGGGAAGAAACTGCTTTTT
TRBD1	TRBV7-2	TRBJ2-5	.	CASSLIGVDRAETQYF	TGTGCCAGCAGCTTAATTGGGGTAGACAGGGCTGAGACCCAGTACTTC
.	TRBV4-1	TRBJ1-2	.	CASSHGWTVEYGYTF	TGCGCCAGCAGCCACGGATGGACAGTGGAGTATGGCTACACCTTC
.	TRBV11-2	TRBJ1-2	.	CASSAGPDGYTF	TGTGCCAGCAGTGCGGGTCCTGATGGCTACACCTTC
.	TRBV6-4	TRBJ2-3	.	CASSNGETAGDTQYF	TGTGCCAGCAGCAACGGGGAGACAGCGGGAGATACGCAGTATTTT
TRBD1	TRBV6-4	TRBJ1-2	.	CASSALPGQGRGYTF	TGTGCCAGCAGTGCCCTCCCGGGACAGGGACGTGGCTACACCTTC
TRBD1	TRBV5-1	TRBJ1-1	.	CASIPGAGGLNTEAFF	TGCGCCAGCATCCCGGGGGCAGGGGGATTGAACACTGAAGCTTTCTTT
TRBD2	TRBV7-2	TRBJ2-1	.	CASSLETGRARYNEQFF	TGTGCCAGCAGCTTAGAAACCGGGAGGGCCCGATACAATGAGCAGTTCTTC
.	TRBV11-2	TRBJ1-3	.	CASSWRQAGNTIYF	TGTGCCAGCAGCTGGAGACAGGCTGGAAACACCATATATTTT
.	TRBV2	TRBJ2-2	.	CASSVENTGELFF	TGTGCCAGCAGTGTAGAGAACACCGGGGAGCTGTTTTTT
TRBD2	TRBV5-1	TRBJ2-7	once	CASSRTSGTYEQYF	TGCGCCAGCAGTCGGACTAGCGGTACCTACGAGCAGTACTTC
.	TRBV3-1/TRBV3-2	TRBJ1-2	.	CASSQSGFHGYTF	TGTGCCAGCAGCCAATCGGGGTTTCATGGCTACACCTTC
.	TRBV28	TRBJ1-2	.	CASNSGTNYGYTF	TGTGCCAGCAACTCCGGGACTAACTATGGCTACACCTTC
.	TRBV6-5	TRBJ1-6	.	CASSQTGGARSPLHF	TGTGCCAGCAGTCAAACGGGGGGGGCTAGGTCACCCCTCCACTTT
TRBD2	TRBV6-6	TRBJ2-7	.	CASAGGYEQYF	TGTGCCAGCGCCGGGGGGTACGAGCAGTACTTC
.	TRBV9	TRBJ2-1	once	CASSAPPGLFNEQFF	TGTGCCAGCAGCGCCCCCCCGGGACTCTTCAATGAGCAGTTCTTC
.	TRBV30	TRBJ1-4	.	CAWDKADEKLLF	TGTGCCTGGGATAAAGCGGATGAAAAACTGCTTTTT
.	TRBV28	TRBJ1-2	.	CASSAVSYGYTF	TGTGCCAGCAGTGCCGTGAGCTATGGCTACACCTTC
TRBD2	TRBV7-2	TRBJ2-2	.	CASSLGTSGSSGELFF	TGTGCCAGCAGCTTAGGGACTAGCGGGAGTTCCGGGGAGCTGTTTTTT
TRBD2	TRBV6-2/TRBV6-3	TRBJ2-7	.	CASSSPRIITSGRAGEQYF	TGTGCCAGCAGTTCCCCAAGGATTATTACTAGCGGGAGGGCCGGCGAGCAGTACTTC
TRBD2	TRBV13	TRBJ2-5	once	CASSLPGGETQYF	TGTGCCAGCAGCTTACCCGGGGGGGAGACCCAGTACTTC
TRBD2	TRBV27	TRBJ2-2	.	CASSLGLAGERLVGELFF	TGTGCCAGCAGTCTGGGACTAGCGGGAGAGCGGTTGGTCGGGGAGCTGTTTTTT
.	TRBV11-3	TRBJ2-1	.	CASSLDPSSYNEQFF	TGTGCCAGCAGCTTAGATCCCAGCTCCTACAATGAGCAGTTCTTC
.	TRBV12-3/TRBV12-4	TRBJ2-7	.	CASSLLGVGEQYF	TGTGCCAGCAGTCTACTAGGCGTCGGCGAGCAGTACTTC
.	TRBV11-1	TRBJ2-1	.	CASSPISGKNEQFF	TGTGCCAGCAGCCCCATTTCCGGGAAGAATGAGCAGTTCTTC
TRBD2	TRBV4-3	TRBJ2-1	.	CASSQPLTSGYNEQFF	TGCGCCAGCAGCCAACCCTTGACTAGCGGATACAATGAGCAGTTCTTC
.	TRBV27	TRBJ2-2	.	CASSLEFRGSLSGELFF	TGTGCCAGCAGTTTGGAGTTTAGGGGGAGTCTGAGCGGGGAGCTGTTTTTT
.	TRBV19	TRBJ2-1	.	CASGISGAYNEQFF	TGTGCCAGCGGAATTAGCGGCGCCTACAATGAGCAGTTCTTC
.	TRBV28	TRBJ2-7	.	CASSLTDRSSYEQYF	TGTGCCAGCAGTTTAACAGACAGGAGCTCCTACGAGCAGTACTTC
.	TRBV6-1	TRBJ1-4	.	CATFLQGGEKLLF	TGTGCCACCTTTCTTCAGGGTGGGGAAAAACTGCTTTTT
.	TRBV28	TRBJ1-5	.	CASSLGSGDQHF	TGTGCCAGCAGTTTGGGGTCCGGGGACCAGCATTTT
.	TRBV29-1	TRBJ2-2	.	CSVGDKNTGELFF	TGCAGCGTTGGTGACAAGAACACCGGGGAGCTGTTTTTT
.	TRBV7-6	TRBJ1-1	.	CASSLGSQAMNTEAFF	TGTGCCAGCAGCTTAGGCTCACAAGCGATGAACACTGAAGCTTTCTTT
.	TRBV6-2/TRBV6-3	TRBJ1-1	.	CASSYIRGWQANTEAFF	TGTGCCAGCAGTTACATTCGGGGGTGGCAGGCGAACACTGAAGCTTTCTTT
TRBD2	TRBV29-1	TRBJ2-2	.	CSVEDYSGRRGTGELFF	TGCAGCGTTGAAGACTATAGCGGGAGAAGGGGCACCGGGGAGCTGTTTTTT
TRBD2	TRBV6-5	TRBJ2-7	.	CASSRGLAGDYEQYF	TGTGCCAGCAGTCGAGGACTAGCGGGAGACTACGAGCAGTACTTC
.	TRBV6-1	TRBJ1-5	.	CASSEGGAGQPQHF	TGTGCCAGCAGTGAGGGGGGGGCAGGTCAGCCCCAGCATTTT
.	TRBV10-1	TRBJ1-4	.	CASADAGQTNNEKLFF	TGCGCCAGCGCAGACGCTGGACAGACCAATAATGAAAAACTGTTTTTT
TRBD2	TRBV28	TRBJ2-2	.	CASSLLAVGELFF	TGTGCCAGCAGTTTACTAGCGGTCGGGGAGCTGTTTTTT